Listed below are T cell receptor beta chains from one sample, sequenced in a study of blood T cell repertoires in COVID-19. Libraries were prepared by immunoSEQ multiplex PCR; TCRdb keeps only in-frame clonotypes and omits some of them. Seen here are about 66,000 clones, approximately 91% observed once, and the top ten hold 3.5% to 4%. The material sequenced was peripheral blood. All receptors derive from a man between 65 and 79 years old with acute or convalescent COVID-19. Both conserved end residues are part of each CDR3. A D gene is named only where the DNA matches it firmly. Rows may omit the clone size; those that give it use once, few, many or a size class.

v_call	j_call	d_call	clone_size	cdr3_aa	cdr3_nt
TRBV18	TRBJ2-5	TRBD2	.	CASSPLRPLAGVQETQYF	TGTGCCAGCTCACCACTCCGCCCACTAGCGGGGGTCCAAGAGACCCAGTACTTC
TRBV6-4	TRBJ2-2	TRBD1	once	CASRMTGGGTGELFF	TGTGCCAGCAGAATGACAGGGGGTGGCACCGGGGAGCTGTTTTTT
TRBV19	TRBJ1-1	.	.	CASSDSLNTEAFF	TGTGCCAGTAGTGACAGCCTGAACACTGAAGCTTTCTTT
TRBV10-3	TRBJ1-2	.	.	CAINPRQVDGYGYTF	TGTGCCATCAACCCCCGACAGGTAGACGGCTATGGCTACACCTTC
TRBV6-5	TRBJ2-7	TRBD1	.	CASSSDRDRGYEQYF	TGTGCCAGCAGTTCCGATAGGGACAGGGGCTACGAGCAGTACTTC
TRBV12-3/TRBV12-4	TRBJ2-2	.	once	CASSPPYTGELFF	TGTGCCAGCAGTCCTCCTTACACCGGGGAGCTGTTTTTT
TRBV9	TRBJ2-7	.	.	CASSVGGRISSEQYF	TGTGCCAGCAGCGTAGGTGGGAGGATTTCCTCCGAGCAGTACTTC
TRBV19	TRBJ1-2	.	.	CASTIPNHYGYTF	TGTGCCAGTACAATACCTAACCATTATGGCTACACCTTC
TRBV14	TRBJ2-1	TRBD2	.	CASSQEGPGTTYNEQFF	TGTGCCAGCAGCCAAGAAGGCCCCGGGACTACCTACAATGAGCAGTTCTTC
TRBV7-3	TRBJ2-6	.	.	CASSLSAGAGANVLTF	TGTGCCAGCAGCTTGTCGGCCGGAGCAGGGGCCAACGTCCTGACTTTC
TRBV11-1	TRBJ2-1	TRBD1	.	CASSTGTGAYNEQFF	TGTGCCAGCAGCACCGGGACAGGGGCTTACAATGAGCAGTTCTTC
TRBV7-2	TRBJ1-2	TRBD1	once	CASSYPTGGDGYTF	TGTGCCAGCAGCTACCCAACAGGGGGCGATGGCTACACCTTC
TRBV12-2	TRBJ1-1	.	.	CASRLAAGYDEAFF	TGTGCAAGTCGCTTAGCGGCGGGGTATGATGAAGCTTTCTTT
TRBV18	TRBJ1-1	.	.	CASSRGPNTEAFF	TGTGCCAGCTCACGAGGCCCGAACACTGAAGCTTTCTTT
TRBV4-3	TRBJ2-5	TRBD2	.	CASSQQLAGGPKETQYF	TGCGCCAGCAGCCAACAACTAGCGGGGGGGCCGAAAGAGACCCAGTACTTC
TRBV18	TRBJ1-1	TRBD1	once	CASSTGQPLGKAFF	TGTGCCAGCTCAACGGGACAGCCCTTGGGGAAAGCTTTCTTT
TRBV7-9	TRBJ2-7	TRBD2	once	CASSGWTSGGFNEQYF	TGTGCCAGCAGCGGCTGGACTAGCGGGGGGTTCAACGAGCAGTACTTC
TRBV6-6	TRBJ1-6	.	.	CASTNRGYNSPLHF	TGTGCCAGCACCAACCGGGGATATAATTCACCCCTCCACTTT
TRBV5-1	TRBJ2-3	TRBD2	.	CASSSRLAGADTQYF	TGCGCCAGCAGCTCTAGACTAGCGGGGGCGGATACGCAGTATTTT
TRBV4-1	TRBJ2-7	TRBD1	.	CASSQTGTGLHEQYF	TGCGCCAGCAGCCAGACCGGGACAGGGCTTCACGAGCAGTACTTC
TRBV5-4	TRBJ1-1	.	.	CASSLWGQNTEAFF	TGTGCCAGCAGCTTATGGGGACAGAACACTGAAGCTTTCTTT
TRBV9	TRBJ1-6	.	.	CASSGWAGPLHF	TGTGCCAGCAGCGGGTGGGCGGGACCCCTCCACTTT
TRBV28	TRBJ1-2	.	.	CASRYYGYTF	TGTGCCAGCAGGTATTATGGCTACACCTTC
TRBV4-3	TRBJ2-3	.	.	CASSPSQGGADTQYF	TGCGCCAGCAGCCCCTCTCAGGGAGGCGCAGATACGCAGTATTTT
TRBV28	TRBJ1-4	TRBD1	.	CASSLGGAGEKLFF	TGTGCCAGCAGCCTAGGGGGCGCAGGTGAAAAACTGTTTTTT
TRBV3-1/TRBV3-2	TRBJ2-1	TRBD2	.	CASSPRATSGGGYNEQFF	TGTGCCAGCAGCCCCAGGGCGACTAGCGGGGGAGGATACAATGAGCAGTTCTTC
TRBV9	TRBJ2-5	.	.	CASSVGPGEETQYF	TGTGCCAGCAGCGTAGGGCCAGGGGAAGAGACCCAGTACTTC
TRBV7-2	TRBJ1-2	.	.	CASSQRRVSNYGYTF	TGTGCCAGCAGCCAGAGGCGGGTTTCGAACTATGGCTACACCTTC
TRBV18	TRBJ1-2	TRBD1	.	CASSPPLFSEGTAANYGYTF	TGTGCCAGCTCACCACCTCTATTTTCCGAGGGGACAGCAGCTAACTATGGCTACACCTTC
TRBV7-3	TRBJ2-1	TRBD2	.	CASSFGRLSSYNEQFF	TGTGCCAGCAGCTTCGGGAGGCTTAGCTCCTACAATGAGCAGTTCTTC
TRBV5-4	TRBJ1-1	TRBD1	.	CAILGGQGAKNTEAFF	TGTGCCATCCTGGGGGGACAGGGGGCGAAGAACACTGAAGCTTTCTTT
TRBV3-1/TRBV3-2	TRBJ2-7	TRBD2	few	CASSQDGGLAGEQYF	TGTGCCAGCAGCCAAGATGGGGGACTAGCGGGTGAGCAGTACTTC
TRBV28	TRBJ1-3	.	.	CASSLYIGRSSGNTIYF	TGTGCCAGCAGTTTATATATTGGCCGGAGCTCTGGAAACACCATATATTTT
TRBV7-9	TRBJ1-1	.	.	CASSLEIMNTEAFF	TGTGCCAGCAGCTTGGAGATAATGAACACTGAAGCTTTCTTT
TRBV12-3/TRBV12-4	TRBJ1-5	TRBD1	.	CASKGALQPQHF	TGTGCCAGCAAGGGGGCGTTACAGCCCCAGCATTTT
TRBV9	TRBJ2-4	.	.	CASSAGTTPPGNIQYF	TGTGCCAGCAGCGCCGGGACAACACCTCCAGGAAACATTCAGTACTTC
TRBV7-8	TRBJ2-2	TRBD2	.	CASSLSSGGGTGELFF	TGTGCCAGCAGCTTATCGAGCGGGGGTGGGACCGGGGAGCTGTTTTTT
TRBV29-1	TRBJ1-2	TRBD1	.	CSVLGQGNYGYTF	TGCAGCGTTCTGGGACAGGGAAACTATGGCTACACCTTC
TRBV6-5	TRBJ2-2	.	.	CASSYGQGSGELFF	TGTGCCAGCAGTTACGGGCAGGGCTCCGGGGAGCTGTTTTTT
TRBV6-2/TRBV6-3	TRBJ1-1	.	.	CASSLRQDWAEAFF	TGTGCCAGCAGTTTACGACAGGATTGGGCTGAAGCTTTCTTT
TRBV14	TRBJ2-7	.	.	CASSQSLYEQYF	TGTGCCAGCAGCCAATCCCTTTACGAGCAGTACTTC
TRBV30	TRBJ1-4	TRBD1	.	CAWSTGQGLTNEKLFF	TGTGCCTGGAGTACCGGACAGGGCCTAACTAATGAAAAACTGTTTTTT
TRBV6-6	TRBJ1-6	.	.	CASSPRANSPLHF	TGTGCCAGCTCCCCGCGGGCTAATTCACCCCTCCACTTT
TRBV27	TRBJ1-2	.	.	CASSSGGAEGYTF	TGTGCCAGCAGTTCGGGGGGGGCAGAGGGCTACACCTTC
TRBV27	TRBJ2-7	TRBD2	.	CASSSWTSGGANEQYF	TGTGCCAGCAGTTCCTGGACTAGCGGGGGGGCCAACGAGCAGTACTTC
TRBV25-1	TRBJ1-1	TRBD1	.	CASSEWGQSSTEAFF	TGTGCCAGCAGTGAGTGGGGACAGAGTAGCACTGAAGCTTTCTTT
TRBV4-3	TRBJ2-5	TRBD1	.	CASSPQGAPGETQYF	TGCGCCAGCAGCCCTCAGGGGGCGCCGGGTGAGACCCAGTACTTC
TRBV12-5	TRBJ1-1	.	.	CASGLGTSGGSRKAFF	TGTGCTAGTGGTTTGGGGACGTCGGGGGGGAGTCGAAAAGCTTTCTTT
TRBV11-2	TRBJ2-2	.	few	CASSLDSLVWVDTGELFF	TGTGCCAGCAGCTTAGATAGCTTAGTGTGGGTCGACACCGGGGAGCTGTTTTTT
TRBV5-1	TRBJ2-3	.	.	CASFWGGRSTDTQYF	TGCGCCAGTTTCTGGGGGGGCCGGAGCACAGATACGCAGTATTTT
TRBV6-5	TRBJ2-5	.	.	CASSSLARRETQYF	TGTGCCAGCAGTTCCCTCGCCCGCCGGGAGACCCAGTACTTC
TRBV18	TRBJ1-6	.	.	CASHPGGARNSPLHF	TGTGCCAGCCACCCTGGGGGGGCGAGGAATTCACCCCTCCACTTT
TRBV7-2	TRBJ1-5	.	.	CASSLEQGAGNQPQHF	TGTGCCAGCAGCTTAGAACAGGGCGCGGGCAATCAGCCCCAGCATTTT